This T cell receptor (beta chain) emerged from a study of cytomegalovirus exposure and HLA in healthy donors. Notes on this clone: The antigen is not known.

The table came from immunoSEQ multiplex PCR; TCRdb's copy has only in-frame clones and leaves some out. The sample lists some 350,000 clones; 87% were seen once. V dropped 0 bases and J dropped 5 bases, with 11 bases sitting between them. Germline CDR1 GTSNPN, CDR2 SVGIG (reference sequence). This CDR3 is built from 14 residues. Points from the study as a whole: Reportedly, cytomegalovirus status was diagnosed with high sensitivity and specificity.

The receptor comes from a woman aged 25-40 years in good health and CMV-seropositive. The gene calls are TRBV30 and TRBJ1-5; maybe TRBD1 (5 bases). Sample: PBMCs. The CDR3 here is CAWSVWGGYQPQHF. The DNA of the CDR3 is TGTGCCTGGAGTGTATGGGGGGGGTATCAGCCCCAGCATTTT.